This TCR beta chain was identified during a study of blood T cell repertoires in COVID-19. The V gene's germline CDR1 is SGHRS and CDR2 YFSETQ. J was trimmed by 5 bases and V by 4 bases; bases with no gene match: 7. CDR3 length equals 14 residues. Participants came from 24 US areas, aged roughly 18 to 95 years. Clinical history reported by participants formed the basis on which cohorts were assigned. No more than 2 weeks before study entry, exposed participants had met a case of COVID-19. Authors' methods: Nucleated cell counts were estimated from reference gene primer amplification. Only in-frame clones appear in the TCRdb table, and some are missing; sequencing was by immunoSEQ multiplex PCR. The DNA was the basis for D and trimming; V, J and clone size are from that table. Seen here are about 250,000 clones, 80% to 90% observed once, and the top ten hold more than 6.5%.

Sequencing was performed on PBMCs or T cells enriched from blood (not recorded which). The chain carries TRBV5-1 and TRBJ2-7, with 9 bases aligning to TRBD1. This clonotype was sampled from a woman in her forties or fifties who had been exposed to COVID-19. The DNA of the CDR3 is TGCGCCAGCAGCCCTGGGACAGGGAACCACGAGCAGTACTTC. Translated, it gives CASSPGTGNHEQYF.